A single sample gave rise to the 14 T cell receptor beta chains below, sequenced in a study of T cell responses to AZD1222 COVID-19 vaccine. Libraries were prepared by immunoSEQ multiplex PCR; TCRdb keeps only in-frame clonotypes and omits some of them. This repertoire shows approximately 100,000 clones, about 88% found once; its top ten account for around a sixth. The sample in question was peripheral blood, obtained on day 0 of AZD1222 vaccination. These receptors were taken from an adult in good health.

J is TRBJ2-1 and V is TRBV7-9, with TRBD1 identical over 8 bases. Trimming removed 3 bases from V and 7 bases from J; junction bases left unmatched: 8. This CDR3 is built from 15 residues. Germline V gene lookup returns CDR1 SEHNR and CDR2 FQNEAQ (reference sequence). Written as DNA, the CDR3 is TGTGCCAGCAGCTTGAGGGACAGGTCGGGAAATGAGCAGTTCTTC. This encodes CASSLRDRSGNEQFF.

V usage is TRBV9 and J usage is TRBJ1-1; tentative D call: TRBD1 (5 bases). There are 17 residues in the CDR3. V lost 4 bases and J 0 bases, leaving 19 bases between the germline ends. Germline CDR1 and CDR2: SGDLS and YYNGEE. CDR3 sequence: CASSHQPGTEMNTEAFF. CDR3 sequence (DNA): TGTGCCAGCAGCCATCAACCCGGGACGGAGATGAACACTGAAGCTTTCTTT.

This clone has more than one count but fewer than ten. This rearrangement joins TRBV6-1 to TRBJ1-3; D unclear. The germline V gene has CDR1 MNHNS and CDR2 SASEGT. The CDR3 consists of 13 residues. V gave up 3 bases and J gave up 7 bases, with 10 bases separating them. The CDR3 is CASSDPGWNTIYF. In DNA, the CDR3 is TGTGCCAGCAGTGATCCAGGTTGGAACACCATATATTTT.

The V call is TRBV30, the J call TRBJ2-5; TRBD2 agrees at 8 bases. Looked up from germline, CDR1 is GTSNPN and CDR2 is SVGIG (reference sequence). V lost 0 bases, J lost 4 bases, and 7 bases stayed unmatched. The CDR3 loop spans 15 amino acids. CDR3 DNA sequence: TGTGCCTGGAGTGTACGGGTAGCGGGGTCAGAGACCCAGTACTTC. Translated, it gives CAWSVRVAGSETQYF.

This chain joins TRBV30 and TRBJ2-2; no reliable D call. The germline CDR1 and CDR2 sequences are GTSNPN and SVGIG (reference sequence). This CDR3 is 14 amino acids long. The V gene lost 3 bases and the J gene lost 5 bases, with 13 bases spanning the gap. The CDR3 sequence is CAWSLIFETGELFF. The CDR3 region has the DNA TGTGCCTGGAGCCTTATTTTCGAGACCGGGGAGCTGTTTTTT.

The chain has TRBV11-2 and TRBJ2-5, with D tentatively TRBD2 (6 bases). The V and J ends lost 5 bases and 1 base respectively, with 20 bases between them. The CDR3 loop spans 17 amino acids. Germline V gene sequence: CDR1 SGHAT, CDR2 FQNNGV. CDR3 bases: TGTGCCAGCAGCCCAACGTCCTCGTGGAGGGGCCAAGAGACCCAGTACTTC. Translation: CASSPTSSWRGQETQYF.

The chain recombines TRBV9 with TRBJ2-3; no clear D. V lost 0 bases and J lost 4, with 15 bases in between. Germline CDR1 reads SGDLS; CDR2 reads YYNGEE. This CDR3 region has 16 residues. The CDR3 DNA is TGTGCCAGCAGCGTAGATGCTGGATTCGCGGCAGATACGCAGTATTTT. Its translation is CASSVDAGFAADTQYF.

V is TRBV5-6 and J is TRBJ1-2, with D perhaps matching TRBD1 (6 bases). The CDR3 is 13 amino acids. Germline V gene data show CDR1 as SGHDT and CDR2 as YYEEEE. V lost 4 bases and J 4 bases, leaving 11 bases between the germline ends. The CDR3: CASSPGAGYGYTF. The CDR3 region has the DNA TGTGCCAGCAGCCCAGGGGCCGGCTATGGCTACACCTTC. The full variable domain, rest sourced from reference TRBV5-6 and TRBJ1-2, is DAGVTQSPTHLIKTRGQQVTLRCSPKSGHDTVSWYQQALGQGPQFIFQYYEEEERQRGNFPDRFSGHQFPNYSSELNVNALLLGDSALYLCASSPGAGYGYTFGSGTRLTVV.

The J gene is TRBJ1-5, the V gene TRBV30; D is perhaps TRBD1 (6 bases). Germline CDR1 and CDR2: GTSNPN and SVGIG (reference sequence). The CDR3 consists of 13 residues. The germline V and J ends were trimmed by 4 bases and 8 bases, with 15 bases remaining between them. CDR3 bases: TGTGCCTGGACCAAAGGGGGTTGGGAGCCCCAGCATTTT. This translates into CAWTKGGWEPQHF.

The rearrangement joins TRBV7-3 to TRBJ2-2; TRBD1 aligns across 10 bases. This CDR3 contains 16 residues. The ends lost 3 bases at V and 1 base at J; junction bases unmatched: 2. Germline values: CDR1 SGHTA, CDR2 FQGTGA. The CDR3 sequence: CASSFGDRGNTGELFF. The CDR3 DNA is TGTGCCAGCAGCTTTGGGGACAGGGGGAACACCGGGGAGCTGTTTTTT. Together with reference TRBV7-3 and TRBJ2-2, the CDR3 gives the full variable domain: GAGVSQTPSNKVTEKGKYVELRCDPISGHTALYWYRQSLGQGPEFLIYFQGTGAADDSGLPNDRFFAVRPEGSVSTLKIQRTERGDSAVYLCASSFGDRGNTGELFFGEGSRLTVL.

The chain is built from TRBV10-2 and TRBJ2-1, with no clear D. The CDR3 runs to 15 residues. V dropped 6 bases and J dropped 7 bases, with 19 bases sitting between them. The germline V gene encodes CDR1 WSHSY and CDR2 SAAADI. The DNA of the CDR3 is TGCGCCAGCAGCGCATGGGATTTAAGGCCAAATGAGCAGTTCTTC. Its translation is CASSAWDLRPNEQFF.

This clone turned up a few times. This chain uses TRBV18 with TRBJ1-2; 7 bases line up with TRBD1. From germline, CDR1 is KGHSH and CDR2 LQKENI. The length of the CDR3 is 15 residues. Germline trimming cut 3 bases from V and 7 bases from J; bases unmatched to any gene: 11. As DNA, the CDR3 is TGTGCCAGCTCACCGGGACAGTCTAGCGAGGGTGGCTACACCTTC. Protein: CASSPGQSSEGGYTF. Full variable domain (remainder filled in from reference TRBV18 and TRBJ1-2): NAGVMQNPRHLVRRRGQEARLRCSPMKGHSHVYWYRQLPEEGLKFMVYLQKENIIDESGMPKERFSAEFPKEGPSILRIQQVVRGDSAAYFCASSPGQSSEGGYTFGSGTRLTVV.

The sample holds one count of this clone. This sequence joins TRBV6-2 or TRBV6-3 and TRBJ1-1; a weak D match, TRBD1 (6 bases). The CDR3 extends over 16 amino acids. Trimming pared 0 bases from V and 11 bases from J, leaving 22 bases between. The germline V gene encodes CDR1 MNHEY and CDR2 SVGEGT. The CDR3 region is CASSYSVFGTRVRAFF. In DNA, the CDR3 is TGTGCCAGCAGTTACTCAGTTTTCGGGACAAGAGTAAGGGCTTTCTTT.

The gene calls are TRBV4-1 and TRBJ1-6, with 9 bases aligning to TRBD1. CDR1 is MGHRA and CDR2 is YSYEKL in the germline V gene. The CDR3 covers 19 residues. The junction had 9 bases not matched to a gene; V was cut back by 3 bases and J by 0 bases. The CDR3 coding sequence is TGCGCCAGCAGCCAGACTCCGGGACAGGGAAGCTCCTATAATTCACCCCTCCACTTT. As protein: CASSQTPGQGSSYNSPLHF.